This T cell receptor beta chain was recorded in a study of blood T cell repertoires in COVID-19. Study in general: Spain, Italy and the United States supplied samples that represented acute and convalescent COVID-19.

Per the authors' pipeline: Estimation of nucleated cell counts relied on the amplification of reference gene primers. Measured with immunoSEQ multiplex PCR; TCRdb has only the in-frame clones, and not every one. V and J calls and clone size are given by that table; D and trimming were obtained from the DNA. The data contain around 300,000 clones, over 80% of them seen just once; the ten biggest clones take up about 5%. Germline V CDR1 and CDR2: SNHLY, FYNNEI. V shed 7 bases and J 0 bases; nucleotides not matched to a gene: 5. There are 14 residues in the CDR3. Participant ages covered about 18 to 89 years across 24 US areas. Participants reported their clinical history, and cohort assignment relied on those reports.

This TCR was sampled from a man in his thirties or forties who had recovered from COVID-19. The rearrangement joins TRBV2 to TRBJ2-7; 8 bases agree with TRBD2. Sequencing was done on a sample of PBMCs or T cells enriched from blood (not recorded which). The CDR3 nucleotides read TGTGCCAGCACCGGGAGGGGGGCCTCCTACGAGCAGTACTTC. This encodes CASTGRGASYEQYF.